The 8 T cell receptor beta chains presented below share a single source sample, sequenced in a study of CD4 and CD8 cells across lung adenocarcinoma regions (dated by TCRdb to about 2018). Library preparation used PCR. The sequencer listed for this sample is HiSeq X Ten. TCRdb reanalyzed the raw reads on its own, using fastp at Q25 for trimming and MiXCR for clone calling, and kept in-frame beta chains. Each record represents a unique CDR3 protein, reported with the most common genes and DNA among its rows. Present in this sample are about 5,300 distinct CDR3 sequences, about 59% of which were seen just once. The top ten constitute 23% of the sample. The sequenced material came from CD4+ T cells from the center of a lung tumor. Taken with the paper, the label for cell subset or site translates to: tumor center region. The receptors originated from a female donor with lung adenocarcinoma. The CD4 and CD8 labels of this study may be unreliable.

For the CDR3, the DNA is TGTGCCAGCAGTTACGTGGGGGGGCGCGTGTCTGACAATGAGCAGTTCTTC. Translating it yields CASSYVGGRVSDNEQFF. The chain recombines TRBV6-5 with TRBJ2-1; D might be TRBD2 (7 bases). Trimming took off 2 bases at V and 5 bases at J, with 19 bases between the two ends. The germline V gene has CDR1 MNHEY and CDR2 SVGAGI. CDR3 length: 17 residues.

In its sample, this clonotype was seen a few times. The V and J genes are TRBV6-1 and TRBJ2-4, with D possibly being TRBD1 (6 bases). Germline V gene lookup returns CDR1 MNHNS and CDR2 SASEGT. Trimming shortened V by 0 bases and J by 10 bases, and 13 bases separated the two germline ends. This CDR3 spans 14 amino acids. This CDR3 is CASSEAIQGTIQYF. CDR3 DNA: TGTGCCAGCAGTGAAGCGATACAGGGTACGATTCAGTACTTC.

The rearrangement uses TRBV7-2 and TRBJ2-1; 15 positions match TRBD2. The V segment lost 2 bases and the J segment 9 bases; nucleotides outside the gene matches: 5. This CDR3 is built from 16 residues. Germline V gene data show CDR1 as SGHTA and CDR2 as FQGNSA. CDR3 sequence: CASSLTGTSGGSEQFF. CDR3 DNA sequence: TGTGCCAGCAGCTTAACCGGGACTAGCGGGGGGAGTGAGCAGTTCTTC.

The count of this clonotype is one. One junction end disagrees with the germline gene, perhaps due to a read error. The chain is built from TRBV12-3 or TRBV12-4 and TRBJ2-5, with TRBD2 identical over 8 bases. This CDR3 comprises 14 residues. This CDR3 reads CAGLGGGDQDTQYF. The CDR3 DNA reads TGTGCCGGGCTCGGGGGGGGTGACCAAGACACCCAGTACTTC.

The rearrangement uses TRBV6-1 and TRBJ1-3; 7 nucleotides match TRBD1. Germline V CDR1 and CDR2: MNHNS, SASEGT. J lost 2 bases, V lost 7 bases, and 2 bases had no gene match. The CDR3 has 13 amino acids. The CDR3 here is CASTQGAGNTIYF. CDR3 nucleotides: TGTGCCAGCACCCAGGGGGCTGGAAACACCATATATTTT.

In DNA, the CDR3 is TGTGCCAGCAGCCCCCGGGGGGCGTCGAGCTCCTACAATGAGCAGTTCTTC. Translating gives CASSPRGASSSYNEQFF. The gene calls are TRBV11-2 and TRBJ2-1; TRBD2 is a possible D gene (7 bases). Germline values: CDR1 SGHAT, CDR2 FQNNGV. V lost 5 bases, J lost 0 bases, and 17 bases lay in between. This CDR3 comprises 17 residues.

As for this clonotype: Possible read error: a much larger clone is one base away. The V gene is TRBV6-1, the J gene TRBJ2-2, with a weak D call TRBD1 (6 bases). Germline loops: CDR1 MNHNS, CDR2 SASEGT. The CDR3 runs 12 residues. In nucleotides, the CDR3 is TGTGTCAGCCGACAGGCCGATGGGGAGCTGTTTTTT. Translation gives CVSRQADGELFF.

This clonotype was detected a few times. One end of the junction varies from germline; a read error may be responsible. The chain has TRBV7-7 and TRBJ2-5; D remains unclear. Per the germline V gene, CDR1 is SSHAT and CDR2 is FNYEAQ (reference sequence). The CDR3 runs 14 residues. The CDR3 DNA sequence: TGTGCTAGCAGCTACGGACCGGCACGAGAGACCCAGTACTTC. This sequence encodes CASSYGPARETQYF.